Shown below are 8 T cell receptor beta chains from a single sample sequenced in a study of vaccination and CD4 T cells after COVID-19. Cultured CD4+ T-cell DNA underwent Oncomine TCR Beta short-read sequencing. In TCRdb, the PCR reads were re-called with MiXCR into one record per CDR3 protein. The sample has about 13,000 distinct CDR3 sequences, about 43% seen once. For these TCRs, the target antigens are not known. The treatment was: roughly 10-day PBMC culture with coronavirus spike peptide pools or control peptides (ViraFEST assay). The sample consisted of CD4+ T cells from blood, cultured in vitro. Source of these receptors: a human donor who had recovered from COVID-19.

This clonotype came up a few times. The J gene is TRBJ2-7, the V gene TRBV24-1; D uncertain. V was clipped by 3 bases and J by 5 bases, with 10 bases between them. This CDR3 is built from 13 residues. Germline CDR1 is KGHDR and CDR2 is SFDVKD. The CDR3 loop is CATSDRQSNEQYF. The CDR3 nucleotides are TGTGCCACCAGTGATCGGCAGTCCAACGAGCAGTACTTC.

This chain links TRBV20-1 with TRBJ2-5, with 10 bases lining up with TRBD2. Germline V gives CDR1 DFQATT, CDR2 SNEGSKA (reference sequence). V dropped 5 bases and J dropped 5; count of bases not matched to a gene: 11. The CDR3 runs to 15 residues. The CDR3 region is CSAEGLANNRETQYF. The CDR3 DNA sequence: TGCAGTGCTGAGGGACTAGCGAATAATAGGGAGACCCAGTACTTC.

The chain couples TRBV6-1 to TRBJ2-1; D is ambiguous. The CDR3 is 13 amino acids. V was trimmed by 5 bases and J by 3 bases, leaving 8 bases between them. Looked up from germline, CDR1 is MNHNS and CDR2 is SASEGT. The CDR3 loop is CASSPPYYNEQFF. The CDR3 nucleotides are TGTGCCAGCAGTCCCCCCTACTACAATGAGCAGTTCTTC.

This chain links TRBV14 with TRBJ2-3, with D perhaps assigned TRBD1 or TRBD2 (5 bases each). V dropped 0 bases and J dropped 4 bases, with 14 bases sitting between them. CDR1 is SGHDN, CDR2 FVKESK, per germline. The CDR3 totals 16 residues. This chain's CDR3 is CASSQDTGARSDTQYF. CDR3 DNA sequence: TGTGCCAGCAGCCAAGATACCGGGGCAAGGTCAGATACGCAGTATTTT.

The V call is TRBV20-1, the J call TRBJ2-5, with 7 bases lining up with TRBD1. Trimming took 6 bases from V and 0 from J; bases not matched to a gene: 7. Germline CDR1 is DFQATT and CDR2 is SNEGSKA (reference sequence). The CDR3 has 14 amino acids. CDR3 loop: CSARQGSYQETQYF. CDR3 DNA sequence: TGCAGTGCACGACAGGGTTCGTACCAAGAGACCCAGTACTTC.

The sample holds a few counts of this clonotype. This chain joins TRBV25-1 and TRBJ2-5, with D maybe TRBD1 (6 bases). From germline, CDR1 is MGHDK and CDR2 SYGVNS. The CDR3 consists of 15 residues. V gave up 0 bases and J gave up 2 bases, with 10 bases separating them. CDR3 loop: CASSEYRGQQETQYF. The CDR3 nucleotides are TGTGCCAGCAGTGAATATCGGGGACAACAAGAGACCCAGTACTTC.

The chain employs TRBV20-1 and TRBJ2-1, with 9 bases lining up with TRBD1. Trimming at V came to 5 bases and at J to 3 bases, leaving 8 bases not matched to a gene. Germline-derived CDR1 and CDR2 are DFQATT and SNEGSKA (reference sequence). The CDR3 is 15 residues long. Written as DNA, the CDR3 is TGCAGTGCTTGGACCGGGACAGGGATCTACAATGAGCAGTTCTTC. It encodes CSAWTGTGIYNEQFF.

This clonotype was seen a handful of times. The chain uses TRBV29-1 and TRBJ1-2, with a possible D match to TRBD1 (5 bases). Germline CDR1 reads SQVTM; CDR2 reads ANQGSEA. The CDR3 sequence is 13 residues long. V was pared by 6 bases and J by 7 bases, with 18 bases between. CDR3 DNA sequence: TGCAGCGTCGTAGCCCCAGGGAATGGTGGCTACACCTTC. It yields the protein CSVVAPGNGGYTF.